This T cell receptor (beta chain) was found in a study of blood T cell repertoires in COVID-19. Overall study: Sources were T cells, B-cell-depleted T cells, or PBMCs; the material itself was cDNA or gDNA.

Germline assignment: CDR1 KGHSY and CDR2 FQNENV. This CDR3 comprises 17 residues. V was trimmed by 0 bases and J by 6 bases, leaving 20 bases between them. This table comes from immunoSEQ multiplex PCR, and its TCRdb copy is limited to in-frame clones, with some not included. The sample carries a few hundred thousand clones, approximately 80% recorded once. The origin of this receptor is a woman aged 18-29 years with acute or convalescent COVID-19. The chain joins TRBV16 to TRBJ1-2; D perhaps matches TRBD1 (5 bases). Sample: peripheral blood. CDR3 coding DNA: TGTGCCAGCAGCCAATCAGTCGCGACGATACAAGGGGATGGCTACACCTTC. Its translation is CASSQSVATIQGDGYTF.